The entry below describes one T cell receptor (beta chain). Relative to the germline gene, one junction end is altered; a read error may explain this. This entry comes from a study of T cells in Graves' hyperthyroidism and ophthalmopathy. Authors of the study amplified TCR beta CDR3 regions from RNA transcripts. TCR CDR3 underwent first-round RT-PCR with the HTBI primer set. MiXCR was run by TCRdb on the multiplex PCR reads, yielding one entry per CDR3 protein. The data hold about 300,000 distinct CDR3 sequences, with less than 30% observed a single time. CDR3 length equals 14 residues. The chain uses TRBV12-3 or TRBV12-4 and TRBJ2-7, with D possibly being TRBD2 (5 bases). The sample was blood. The sequence was collected from a man aged 40-50 years with Graves' hyperthyroidism that later progressed to Graves' ophthalmopathy. The CDR3, as DNA: TGTGCCTGCAGTTTAGGCGGGCTCAGAGGGGAGCAGTACTTC. Translated: CACSLGGLRGEQYF.